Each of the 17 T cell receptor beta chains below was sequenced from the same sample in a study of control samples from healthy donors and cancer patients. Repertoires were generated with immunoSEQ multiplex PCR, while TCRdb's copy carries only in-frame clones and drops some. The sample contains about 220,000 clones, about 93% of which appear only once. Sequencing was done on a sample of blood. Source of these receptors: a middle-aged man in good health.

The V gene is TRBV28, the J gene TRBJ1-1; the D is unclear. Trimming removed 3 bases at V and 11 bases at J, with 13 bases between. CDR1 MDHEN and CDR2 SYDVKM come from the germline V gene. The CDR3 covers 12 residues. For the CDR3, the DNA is TGTGCCAGCAGTTTTTCTTCTCTATGGGCTTTCTTT. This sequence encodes CASSFSSLWAFF.

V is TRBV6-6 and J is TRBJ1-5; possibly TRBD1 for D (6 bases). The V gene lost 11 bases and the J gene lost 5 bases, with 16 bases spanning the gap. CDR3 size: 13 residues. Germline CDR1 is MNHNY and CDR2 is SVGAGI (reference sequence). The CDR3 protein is CAGDRQVDQPQHF. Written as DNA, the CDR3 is TGTGCCGGAGATAGACAGGTCGATCAGCCCCAGCATTTT.

CDR3 nucleotides: TGTGCCTGGGACAGGGGGCGTTCTAATCAGCCCCAGCATTTT. Protein product: CAWDRGRSNQPQHF. The chain recombines TRBV30 with TRBJ1-5; 10 bases align to TRBD1. The V gene's germline CDR1 is GTSNPN and CDR2 SVGIG (reference sequence). This CDR3 has 14 residues. V shed 5 bases and J 4 bases; nucleotides not matched to a gene: 5.

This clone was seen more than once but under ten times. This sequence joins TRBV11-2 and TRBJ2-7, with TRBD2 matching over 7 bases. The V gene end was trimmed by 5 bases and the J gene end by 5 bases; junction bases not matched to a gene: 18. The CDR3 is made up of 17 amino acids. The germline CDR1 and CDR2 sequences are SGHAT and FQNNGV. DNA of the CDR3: TGTGCCAGCAGCGGAGCCCGTTTTGCGGGGGTTACCCACGAGCAGTACTTC. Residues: CASSGARFAGVTHEQYF. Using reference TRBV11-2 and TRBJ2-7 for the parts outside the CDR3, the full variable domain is EAGVAQSPRYKIIEKRQSVAFWCNPISGHATLYWYQQILGQGPKLLIQFQNNGVVDDSQLPKDRFSAERLKGVDSTLKIQPAKLEDSAVYLCASSGARFAGVTHEQYFGPGTRLTVT.

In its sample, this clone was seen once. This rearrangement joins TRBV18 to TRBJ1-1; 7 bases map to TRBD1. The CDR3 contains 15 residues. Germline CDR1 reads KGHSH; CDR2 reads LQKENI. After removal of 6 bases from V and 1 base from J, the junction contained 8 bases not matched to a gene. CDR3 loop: CASSQGQDRNTEAFF. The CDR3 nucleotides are TGTGCCAGCTCCCAAGGACAGGATAGGAACACTGAAGCTTTCTTT.

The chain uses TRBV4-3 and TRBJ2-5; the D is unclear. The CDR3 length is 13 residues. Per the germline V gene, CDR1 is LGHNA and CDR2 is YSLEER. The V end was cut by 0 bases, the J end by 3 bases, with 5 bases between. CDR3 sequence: CASSQDVEETQYF. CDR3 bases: TGCGCCAGCAGCCAAGATGTTGAAGAGACCCAGTACTTC.

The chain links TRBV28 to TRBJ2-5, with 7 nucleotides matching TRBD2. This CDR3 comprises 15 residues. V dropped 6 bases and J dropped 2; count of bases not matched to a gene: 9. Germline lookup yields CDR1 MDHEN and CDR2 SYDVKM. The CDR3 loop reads CASSRLGLGQETQYF. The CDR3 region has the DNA TGTGCCAGCAGCCGACTTGGACTAGGACAAGAGACCCAGTACTTC.

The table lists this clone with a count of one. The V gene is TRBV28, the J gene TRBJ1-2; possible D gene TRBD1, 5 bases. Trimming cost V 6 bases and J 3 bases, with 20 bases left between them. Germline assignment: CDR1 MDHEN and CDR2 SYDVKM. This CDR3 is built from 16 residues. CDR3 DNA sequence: TGTGCCAGCAGCCCCCCACCCCCGGGAGGGGACTATGGCTACACCTTC. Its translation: CASSPPPPGGDYGYTF.

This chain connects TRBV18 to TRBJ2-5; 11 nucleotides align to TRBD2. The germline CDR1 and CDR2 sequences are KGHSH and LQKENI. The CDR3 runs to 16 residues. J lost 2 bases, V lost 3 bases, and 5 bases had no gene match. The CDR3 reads CASSPSLAGGQETQYF. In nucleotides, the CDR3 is TGTGCCAGCTCACCCTCGCTAGCGGGGGGACAAGAGACCCAGTACTTC. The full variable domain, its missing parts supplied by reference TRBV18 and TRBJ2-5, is NAGVMQNPRHLVRRRGQEARLRCSPMKGHSHVYWYRQLPEEGLKFMVYLQKENIIDESGMPKERFSAEFPKEGPSILRIQQVVRGDSAAYFCASSPSLAGGQETQYFGPGTRLLVL.

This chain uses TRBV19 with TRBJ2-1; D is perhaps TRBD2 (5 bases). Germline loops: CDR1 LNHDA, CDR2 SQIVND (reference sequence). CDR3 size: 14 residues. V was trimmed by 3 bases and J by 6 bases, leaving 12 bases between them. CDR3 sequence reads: CASSMAGFTNEQFF. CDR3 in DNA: TGTGCCAGTAGTATGGCGGGCTTCACCAATGAGCAGTTCTTC.

The CDR3 region has the DNA TGTGCAAGTCGCTTACAACCTACCGGGGGACTAGCGGGCCCGAGCTCCTACAATGAGCAGTTCTTC. Translation: CASRLQPTGGLAGPSSYNEQFF. The gene calls are TRBV12-2 and TRBJ2-1; the D call of TRBD2 is as the table states it, not checked on the DNA. TRBV12-2 corresponds to a pseudogene. This CDR3 has 22 amino acids.

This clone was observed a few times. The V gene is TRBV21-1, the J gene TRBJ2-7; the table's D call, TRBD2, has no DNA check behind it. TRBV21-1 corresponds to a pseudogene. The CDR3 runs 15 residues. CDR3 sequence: CASSEGTDLVYEQYF. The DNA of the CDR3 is TGTGCCAGCAGCGAAGGAACGGACTTAGTCTACGAGCAGTACTTC.

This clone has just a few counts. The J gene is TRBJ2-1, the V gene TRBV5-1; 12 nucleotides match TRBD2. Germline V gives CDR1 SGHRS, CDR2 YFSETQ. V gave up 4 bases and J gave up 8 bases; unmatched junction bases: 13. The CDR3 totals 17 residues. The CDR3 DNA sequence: TGCGCCAGCAGCCCAGCGGCTAGCGGGGGGGCCGTGGATGAGCAGTTCTTC. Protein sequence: CASSPAASGGAVDEQFF.

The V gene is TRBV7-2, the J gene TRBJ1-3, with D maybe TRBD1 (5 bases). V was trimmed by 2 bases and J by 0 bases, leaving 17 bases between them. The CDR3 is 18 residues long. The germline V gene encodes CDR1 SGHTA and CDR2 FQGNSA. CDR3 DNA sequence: TGTGCCAGCAGCTTAACCGGGACGGTCGGAGTCTCTGGAAACACCATATATTTT. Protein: CASSLTGTVGVSGNTIYF. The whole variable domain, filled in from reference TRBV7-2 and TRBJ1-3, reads GAGVSQSPSNKVTEKGKDVELRCDPISGHTALYWYRQSLGQGLEFLIYFQGNSAPDKSGLPSDRFSAERTGGSVSTLTIQRTQQEDSAVYLCASSLTGTVGVSGNTIYFGEGSWLTVV.

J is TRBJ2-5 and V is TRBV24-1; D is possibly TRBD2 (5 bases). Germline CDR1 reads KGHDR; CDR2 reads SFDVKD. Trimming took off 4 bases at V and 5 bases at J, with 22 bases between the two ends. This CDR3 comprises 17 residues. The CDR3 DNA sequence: TGTGCCACCAGTGACACCCCCGCCGGGGAAGGAAGGGAGACCCAGTACTTC. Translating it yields CATSDTPAGEGRETQYF.

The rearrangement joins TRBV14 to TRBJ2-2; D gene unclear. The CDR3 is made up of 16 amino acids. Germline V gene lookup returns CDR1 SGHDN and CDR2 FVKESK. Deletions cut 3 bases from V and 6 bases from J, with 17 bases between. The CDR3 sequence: CASSQLLTPGAGELFF. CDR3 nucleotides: TGTGCCAGCAGCCAGCTCCTTACTCCTGGGGCCGGGGAGCTGTTTTTT. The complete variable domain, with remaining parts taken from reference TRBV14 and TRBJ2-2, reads EAGVTQFPSHSVIEKGQTVTLRCDPISGHDNLYWYRRVMGKEIKFLLHFVKESKQDESGMPNNRFLAERTGGTYSTLKVQPAELEDSGVYFCASSQLLTPGAGELFFGEGSRLTVL.

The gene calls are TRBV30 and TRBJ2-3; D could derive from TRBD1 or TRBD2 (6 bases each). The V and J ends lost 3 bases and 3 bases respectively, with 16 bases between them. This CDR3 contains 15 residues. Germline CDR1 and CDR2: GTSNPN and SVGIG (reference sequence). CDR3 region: CAWSVGGRGTDTQYF. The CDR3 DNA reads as TGTGCCTGGAGCGTCGGGGGTAGGGGGACAGATACGCAGTATTTT.